This note documents a single T cell receptor beta chain sequence. These data originate in a study of OX40 agonist ivuxolimab in advanced cancers. Study as a whole: Patients assigned to dose escalation were diagnosed with hepatocellular carcinoma, melanoma, renal cell or head and neck cancer. Of the patients, three showed partial responses, one with hepatocellular carcinoma and two with cutaneous melanoma. Cohort: 80% to 90% men, mean age about 60, aged about 20 to 90.

Baseline, cycle 4 day 1, and cycle 7 day 1 were the blood sampling points. The protocol was immunoSEQ multiplex PCR, while the TCRdb copy is restricted to in-frame clones and leaves out a portion. Seen here are roughly 80,000 clones, roughly 88% observed once, and the top ten hold about 1.8%. The germline V gene has CDR1 SGHTA and CDR2 FQGNSA. The CDR3 contains 14 residues. Trimming left V 3 bases short and J 0 bases short, with 7 bases between. This chain links TRBV7-2 with TRBJ2-3, with D perhaps matching TRBD1 or TRBD2 (5 bases each). The receptor's source is an adult with an advanced solid tumor such as melanoma, head and neck, liver or kidney cancer. Specimen: CD4+ or CD8+ T cells sorted from blood, collected in a trial of the OX40 agonist ivuxolimab. In nucleotides, the CDR3 is TGTGCCAGCAGCTTGGGGGTTAGCACAGATACGCAGTATTTT. Encoded protein: CASSLGVSTDTQYF.